The clone carrying this T cell receptor (beta chain) showed up just a few times. This entry comes from a study of blood T cell repertoires in COVID-19. Method: immunoSEQ multiplex PCR; TCRdb's copy keeps in-frame clones and lacks some. The sample has 250,000 to 300,000 clones; about 86% are singletons. Losses at the gene ends were 4 bases for V and 13 bases for J; bases not matched to a gene: 21. This CDR3 comprises 16 residues. The germline CDR1 and CDR2 sequences are SGHRS and YFSETQ. The receptor was derived from a man aged 50-60 years who had recovered from COVID-19. The gene calls are TRBV5-1 and TRBJ1-2; 8 bases agree with TRBD1. Sample: PBMCs or T cells enriched from blood (not recorded which). CDR3 sequence: CASSPEGQATRHGPTF. DNA for the CDR3: TGCGCCAGCAGCCCCGAGGGACAGGCAACCCGCCACGGCCCCACCTTC.